Below are 18 T cell receptor beta chains sequenced from a single sample in a study of cytomegalovirus exposure and HLA in healthy donors. Vbeta (60) and Jbeta (13) primers were used in the PCR. Clones were read by immunoSEQ multiplex PCR, and TCRdb kept only the in-frame ones, dropping some. The table lists about 220,000 clones, 82% of them singletons. Sequenced: PBMCs. Every receptor here comes from a man aged 40-55 years in good health and CMV-seropositive.

The gene calls are TRBV27 and TRBJ2-2, with a weak D call TRBD1 (5 bases). This CDR3 is built from 15 residues. The V gene lost 2 bases and the J gene lost 1 base, with 8 bases spanning the gap. Germline CDR1 reads MNHEY; CDR2 reads SMNVEV (reference sequence). The CDR3: CASSLQGRNTGELFF. The CDR3 DNA follows: TGTGCCAGCAGTTTACAGGGAAGGAACACCGGGGAGCTGTTTTTT.

The chain uses TRBV7-9 and TRBJ1-2, with D unresolved. Between the trimmed V and J ends, which lost 5 bases and 7 bases, there was a span of 14 bases. The CDR3 totals 13 residues. Looked up from germline, CDR1 is SEHNR and CDR2 is FQNEAQ (reference sequence). The CDR3 is CASSLGLRPGYTF. The CDR3 bases are TGTGCCAGCAGCCTAGGACTGCGCCCTGGCTACACCTTC.

The V and J genes are TRBV6-1 and TRBJ2-7, with TRBD2 matching over 9 bases. Germline V lookup: CDR1 MNHNS, CDR2 SASEGT. V was clipped by 6 bases and J by 1 base; unmatched bases: 4. CDR3 length: 14 residues. CDR3 residues: CASRLLAGSYEQYF. The CDR3 nucleotides are TGTGCCAGCAGGTTACTAGCGGGTTCCTACGAGCAGTACTTC.

The J gene is TRBJ2-6, the V gene TRBV6-5; maybe TRBD2 (6 bases). The CDR3 loop spans 14 amino acids. Trimming removed 4 bases at V and 3 bases at J, with 7 bases between. Germline V gene sequence: CDR1 MNHEY, CDR2 SVGAGI. CDR3 in amino acids: CASSWGVGANVLTF. For the CDR3, the DNA is TGTGCCAGCAGTTGGGGGGTTGGGGCCAACGTCCTGACTTTC.

The chain has TRBV18 and TRBJ2-1; D perhaps matches TRBD2 (5 bases). From germline, CDR1 is KGHSH and CDR2 LQKENI. The CDR3 totals 15 residues. Trimming shortened V by 0 bases and J by 9 bases, and 15 bases separated the two germline ends. The CDR3 nucleotides read TGTGCCAGCTCACCACCGCAGAGGGCGGTCGGTGAGCAGTTCTTC. This sequence encodes CASSPPQRAVGEQFF.

V usage is TRBV7-9 and J usage is TRBJ2-3; unclear D gene. Germline assignment: CDR1 SEHNR and CDR2 FQNEAQ (reference sequence). The CDR3 extends over 14 amino acids. Trimming took 0 bases from V and 6 from J, leaving 10 bases between them. CDR3 sequence: CASSLASSIDTQYF. For the CDR3, the DNA is TGTGCCAGCAGCTTAGCGTCCAGTATCGATACGCAGTATTTT.

V is TRBV21-1 and J is TRBJ2-2; the D segment call TRBD1 is taken from the table without a DNA check. TRBV21-1 is a pseudogene. The CDR3 extends over 14 amino acids. The CDR3 DNA follows: TGTGCCAGCAGCGAGACAGGTGGCACCGGGGAGCTGTTTTTT. Encoded protein: CASSETGGTGELFF.

The chain joins TRBV7-6 to TRBJ2-1; 13 bases agree with TRBD2. Trimming at V came to 5 bases and at J to 2 bases, leaving 6 bases not matched to a gene. The CDR3 sequence is 17 residues long. CDR1 is SGHVS and CDR2 is FNYEAQ in the germline V gene. The DNA for the CDR3 is TGTGCCAGCAGCGACCGGACTAGCGGGAGTCCCTACAATGAGCAGTTCTTC. As protein: CASSDRTSGSPYNEQFF. The complete variable domain, with remaining parts taken from reference TRBV7-6 and TRBJ2-1, reads GAGVSQSPRYKVTKRGQDVALRCDPISGHVSLYWYRQALGQGPEFLTYFNYEAQQDKSGLPNDRFSAERPEGSISTLTIQRTEQRDSAMYRCASSDRTSGSPYNEQFFGPGTRLTVL.

This chain joins TRBV30 and TRBJ2-7, with TRBD1 as a possible D gene (5 bases). CDR1 and CDR2 from the germline V gene are GTSNPN and SVGIG (reference sequence). This CDR3 has 14 amino acids. V was trimmed by 2 bases and J by 2 bases, leaving 13 bases between them. The CDR3 loop is CAWSQGRGTYEQYV. Written as DNA, the CDR3 is TGTGCCTGGAGTCAAGGAAGGGGAACCTACGAGCAGTACGTC.

The chain joins TRBV6-6 to TRBJ2-3; 10 nucleotides agree with TRBD2. This CDR3 comprises 14 residues. V shed 4 bases and J 3 bases; nucleotides not matched to a gene: 1. Germline V CDR1 and CDR2: MNHNY, SVGAGI (reference sequence). Here the CDR3 reads CASSLAGGTDTQYF. In DNA form, the CDR3 reads TGTGCCAGCAGTTTAGCGGGAGGTACAGATACGCAGTATTTT.

This CDR3 reads CASSQARLDDNEQFF. The DNA for the CDR3 is TGTGCCAGCAGCCAAGCGAGACTGGATGACAATGAGCAGTTCTTC. V gene TRBV4-2 combines with J gene TRBJ2-1; D not certain. Deletions cut 1 base from V and 5 bases from J, with 12 bases between. Germline V lookup: CDR1 LGHNA, CDR2 YNFKEQ. The CDR3 totals 15 residues.

The gene calls are TRBV5-1 and TRBJ1-2; D might be TRBD1 (5 bases). Germline V lookup: CDR1 SGHRS, CDR2 YFSETQ. The CDR3 has 12 amino acids. With 6 bases removed from V and 2 bases from J, the gap between germline ends came to 8 bases. This chain's CDR3 is CASTSGNYGYTF. The CDR3 region has the DNA TGCGCCAGCACCTCAGGGAACTATGGCTACACCTTC. The full variable domain, with the rest looked up from reference TRBV5-1 and TRBJ1-2, is KAGVTQTPRYLIKTRGQQVTLSCSPISGHRSVSWYQQTPGQGLQFLFEYFSETQRNKGNFPGRFSGRQFSNSRSEMNVSTLELGDSALYLCASTSGNYGYTFGSGTRLTVV.

In DNA, the CDR3 is TGTGCCAGCAATCCGGGACAGGGTTCTGAAGCTTTCTTT. Amino acid sequence: CASNPGQGSEAFF. This sequence joins TRBV7-9 and TRBJ1-1, with 9 bases identical to TRBD1. The CDR3 contains 13 residues. Per the germline V gene, CDR1 is SEHNR and CDR2 is FQNEAQ (reference sequence). J gave up 6 bases and V 7 bases, and 6 bases lay outside the gene matches.

V and J are TRBV29-1 and TRBJ2-1, with TRBD1 matching 8 bases. J was trimmed by 5 bases and V by 0 bases; bases with no gene match: 6. The V gene's germline CDR1 is SQVTM and CDR2 ANQGSEA. This CDR3 has 15 amino acids. CDR3 nucleotides: TGCAGCGTTGAAGACCCGGGACAGGCTGACAATGAGCAGTTCTTC. Translation: CSVEDPGQADNEQFF.

This rearrangement joins TRBV19 to TRBJ2-1; maybe TRBD2 (7 bases). The CDR3 is made up of 20 amino acids. V lost 4 bases to trimming and J lost 0 bases, with 25 bases between them. The germline V gene has CDR1 LNHDA and CDR2 SQIVND (reference sequence). The CDR3, as DNA: TGTGCCAGTAGTAAAAGGGGGAGGGACCGGGTATTCGGCTCCTACAATGAGCAGTTCTTC. Protein: CASSKRGRDRVFGSYNEQFF.

CDR3 amino acids: CASRKLLAGGDEQFF. CDR3 DNA: TGTGCCAGCAGAAAACTACTAGCGGGAGGAGATGAGCAGTTCTTC. The chain couples TRBV2 to TRBJ2-1, with 12 bases lining up with TRBD2. The germline V gene encodes CDR1 SNHLY and CDR2 FYNNEI. With 6 bases clipped from V and 8 bases from J, the junction kept 8 bases outside the gene matches. This CDR3 is built from 15 residues.

The genes are TRBV4-1 and TRBJ2-7, with 8 bases that match TRBD1. The length of the CDR3 is 15 residues. The junction had 9 bases not matched to a gene; V was cut back by 1 base and J by 7 bases. CDR1 MGHRA and CDR2 YSYEKL come from the germline V gene. CDR3 amino acids: CASSQGPDRVWEQYF. DNA of the CDR3: TGCGCCAGCAGCCAAGGCCCGGACAGGGTTTGGGAGCAGTACTTC.

The V call is TRBV5-1, the J call TRBJ2-1, with D tentatively TRBD2 (6 bases). This CDR3 has 16 amino acids. Trimming stripped 0 bases from V and 10 bases from J, with 20 bases between. The germline gives CDR1 SGHRS, CDR2 YFSETQ. CDR3 loop: CASSLDAEGDLREQFF. The CDR3 DNA is TGCGCCAGCAGCTTGGACGCGGAGGGAGACCTGAGAGAGCAGTTCTTC.